This TCR beta chain was obtained from a study of T cell responses to AZD1222 COVID-19 vaccine (dated by TCRdb to the early 2020s). As for the study more broadly: A total of around 240 trial participants underwent TCR sequencing, of whom around 200 received two doses of AZD1222 and about 25 received two doses of the MenACWY control vaccine. Enrollment into the trials was organized by age into subgroups of 18-55, 56-69 and 70-plus years, and those subgroups contained roughly 150, 30 and 60 TCR-sequenced participants, respectively.

The CDR3 regions of human TCRbeta chains were analyzed by immunosequencing. The original methods were these. TCRs in the repertoires were compared against a reference library of SARS-CoV-2-specific TCRs that had been generated with the MIRA antigen-specificity platform. Breadth meant the fraction of unique TCRs that were SARS-CoV-2-associated, whereas depth meant the fraction of total T cells that were SARS-CoV-2-associated. Using the MIRA data, every spike-specific TCR was mapped to the spike region that the TCR reacted to and assigned to either a CD4 or a CD8 class. Log10-transformed breadth and depth values were compared by one-way ANOVA with Sidak's multiple comparisons tests. Held by TCRdb, this immuneACCESS table contains in-frame sequences only and omits some clones. Under half of the omission traces to an unresolved V gene where checked; the cause of the rest is unknown. V and J calls and clone size follow that table, whereas D and trimming were derived from the DNA. For this sample the table gives roughly 160,000 clones, of which about 90% were detected only once. The ten largest clones take up about 1.5% of the sample.

Study-wide conclusions, independent of this receptor: After two AZD1222 doses, both the breadth and the depth of spike-specific TCRs were significantly higher than at day 0 and than in MenACWY recipients. Because no day 14 peak-response samples were available, the repertoires could be characterized only after the peak T cell response. Participants were mostly white British and included more females than males, and it was suggested by the authors that clonal diversity may have been underestimated. Only six or seven AZD1222 recipients were SARS-CoV-2 seropositive at baseline, limiting conclusions about previously exposed vaccinees. Vaccine-associated CD4 TCRs spanned the whole spike protein, with dominant responses in regions 160-218 and 743-854. In the small 56-69-year group, the increase in depth fell short of significance, most likely because of low power. Reportedly, almost half of the unique spike-specific TCRs recognized epitopes lying outside the regions that are mutated in the B.1.351 and B.1.1.7 variants.

The label giving this sample's time point can be read as: about 28 days (+/-7) after the second vaccine dose. AZD1222 recipients whose second dose came at about 4 weeks and those whose second dose came at about 12 weeks were combined into one group, since spike-specific TCR depth and breadth did not differ between the two schedules. Samples from vaccinated people were obtained from the UK trials COV001 and COV002, which included a single-blind randomized controlled phase 2/3 trial of AZD1222 (ChAdOx1 nCoV-19) in healthy adults. Trial participant PBMC samples were collected at day 0 and day 28 after the second dose for TCRbeta chain sequencing. CDR1 is given as SGHNT and CDR2 as YYREEE, both from the germline V gene (reference sequence). Counted from cysteine to phenylalanine, this CDR3 has 17 amino acids. The entry retains the CDR3 DNA only, 51 bases that are in frame from base 1. The V and J ends are trimmed by 3 bases and 3 bases, leaving 19 bases between them.

With regard to this clone: Which antigen it targets is not known. Base quality data are lacking; no much larger clone is found one base away.

The rearrangement joined TRBV5-4 to TRBJ1-3; 6 matching bases give a weak D call of TRBD1. The TCR was taken from an adult who received the AZD1222 COVID-19 vaccine. This specimen was peripheral blood, taken 28 days after the second AZD1222 dose. DNA sequence: TGTGCCAGCAGCTGGTCCGGGGACAACTTTGTTGGAAACACCATATATTTT. Translated, it gives CASSWSGDNFVGNTIYF.